The clone carrying this T cell receptor beta chain turned up a few times. The antigen is not known. Profiling relied on immunoSEQ multiplex PCR, and the TCRdb table lists in-frame clones only, not all of them. The table lists around 2,000,000 clones, about 94% of them singletons. This entry comes from a study of shared clonotypes between healthy human individuals. Study-level points and caveats: Naive subsets tended to show greater estimated richness than memory subsets.

CDR1 and CDR2 from the germline V gene are SQVTM and ANQGSEA. CDR3 length equals 13 residues. After removal of 5 bases from V and 0 bases from J, the junction contained 4 bases not matched to a gene. The naive CD8 subset, CD45RO-negative cells positively selected for CCR7, excluded terminally differentiated effector memory CD45RA+ cells. The rearrangement links TRBV29-1 to TRBJ2-7; 7 positions agree with TRBD1. Sequences were obtained from naive CD8+ T cells sorted from blood. The sequence derives from a man between 18 and 35 years old in good health. CDR3 in amino acids: CSVRAGGSYEQYF. DNA for the CDR3: TGCAGCGTTCGGGCAGGGGGCTCCTACGAGCAGTACTTC.